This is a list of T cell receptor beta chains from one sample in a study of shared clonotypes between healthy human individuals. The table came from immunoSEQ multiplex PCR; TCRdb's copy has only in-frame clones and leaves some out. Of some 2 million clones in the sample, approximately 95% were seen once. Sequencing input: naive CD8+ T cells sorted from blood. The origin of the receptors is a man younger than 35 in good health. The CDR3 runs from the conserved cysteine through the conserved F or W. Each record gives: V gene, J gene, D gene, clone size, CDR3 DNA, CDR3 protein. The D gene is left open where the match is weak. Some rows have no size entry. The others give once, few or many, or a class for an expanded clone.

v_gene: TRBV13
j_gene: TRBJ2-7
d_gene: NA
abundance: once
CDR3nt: TGTGCCAGCAGCTTAGGGACGGGGTGGGGGAACTCCTACGAGCAGTACTTC
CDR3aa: CASSLGTGWGNSYEQYF

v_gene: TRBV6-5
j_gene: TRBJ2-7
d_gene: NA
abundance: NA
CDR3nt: TGTGCCAGCAGTTACAGTCTGTCCGTCTCCTACGAGCAGTACTTC
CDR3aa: CASSYSLSVSYEQYF

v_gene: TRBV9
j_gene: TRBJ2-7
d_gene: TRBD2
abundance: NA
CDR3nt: TGTGCCAGCAGCCTCGGACTAGCGTACTCCTACGAGCAGTACTTC
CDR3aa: CASSLGLAYSYEQYF

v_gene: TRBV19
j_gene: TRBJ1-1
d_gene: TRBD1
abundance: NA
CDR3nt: TGTGCCAGTAGTACGACAGGGGGCAACCCTGAAGCTTTCTTT
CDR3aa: CASSTTGGNPEAFF

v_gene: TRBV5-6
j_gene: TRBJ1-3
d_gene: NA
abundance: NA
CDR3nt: TGTGCCAGCAGTCTGGGGAGTGGAAACACCATATATTTT
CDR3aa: CASSLGSGNTIYF

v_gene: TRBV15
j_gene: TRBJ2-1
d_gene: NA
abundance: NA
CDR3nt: TGTGCCACCAGCAGAGATCTAAGCTCCTACAATGAGCAGTTCTTC
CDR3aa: CATSRDLSSYNEQFF

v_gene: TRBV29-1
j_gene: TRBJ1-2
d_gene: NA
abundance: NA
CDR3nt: TGCAGCGTTGAATTAGGTGACGGCTACACCTTC
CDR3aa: CSVELGDGYTF

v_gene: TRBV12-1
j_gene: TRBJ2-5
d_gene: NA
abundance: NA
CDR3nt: TGTGCCAGCAGCAGAACAGGGAACGGACTAGCGGGAGGCCCATGGGAGACCCAGTACTTC
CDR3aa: CASSRTGNGLAGGPWETQYF

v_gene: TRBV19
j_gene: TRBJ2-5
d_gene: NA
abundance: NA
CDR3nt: TGTGCCAGTAGTCCCCGCCGGAGGGGTATCCTGGAGACCCAGTACTTC
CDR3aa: CASSPRRRGILETQYF

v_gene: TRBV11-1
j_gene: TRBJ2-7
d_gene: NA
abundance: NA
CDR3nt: TGTGCCAGCAGGGGGAGCTCCTACGAGCAGTACTTC
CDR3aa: CASRGSSYEQYF